This T cell receptor (beta chain) was retrieved from a study of OX40 agonist ivuxolimab in advanced cancers. Study background: Dose-escalation patients' cancers were hepatocellular carcinoma, melanoma, renal cell or head and neck cancer.

Clones were sequenced by immunoSEQ multiplex PCR, and TCRdb holds only the in-frame ones, with some missing. The sample consists of approximately 72,000 clones, around 90% of them appearing once. General observations from the study: CD8+ T cells were the subset that, on average, had more expanded clones than CD4+. Low clonal expansion, among the lowest seen, marked partial responders at 0.1-3.0 mg/kg.

Germline V gives CDR1 SNHLY, CDR2 FYNNEI. V lost 4 bases and J lost 8, with 14 bases in between. This CDR3 comprises 13 residues. With baseline, cycle 4 day 1, and cycle 7 day 1 as timepoints, blood was sampled. Concerning this clone itself: Its antigen remains unknown.

This chain connects TRBV2 to TRBJ1-2, with D uncertain. This material consisted of CD4+ or CD8+ T cells sorted from blood, taken in a trial of the OX40 agonist ivuxolimab. The sequence came from an adult with an advanced solid tumor such as melanoma, head and neck, liver or kidney cancer. The CDR3 is CASSAESVAGYTF. In DNA form, the CDR3 reads TGTGCCAGCAGTGCCGAAAGTGTCGCGGGCTACACCTTC.